Following are 28 T cell receptor beta chains from one sample sequenced in a study of T cell changes during pregnancy in multiple sclerosis. Profiling relied on immunoSEQ multiplex PCR, and the TCRdb table lists in-frame clones only, not all of them. In the table there are 100,000 to 130,000 clones, roughly 90% of which are singletons. This material consisted of peripheral blood, taken in the third trimester of pregnancy. Receptor source: a female donor in good health, enrolled as a control in a pregnancy study.

The CDR3 DNA reads as TGTGCCAGCAGCCACCCGCGGGGGGAACCCTACGAGCAGTACTTC. Its translation: CASSHPRGEPYEQYF. The chain links TRBV14 to TRBJ2-7; 8 bases fit TRBD2. Germline V gene lookup returns CDR1 SGHDN and CDR2 FVKESK. Germline trimming cut 3 bases from V and 2 bases from J; bases unmatched to any gene: 6. This CDR3 has 15 residues. The variable domain in full, with the rest retrieved from reference TRBV14 and TRBJ2-7, is EAGVTQFPSHSVIEKGQTVTLRCDPISGHDNLYWYRRVMGKEIKFLLHFVKESKQDESGMPNNRFLAERTGGTYSTLKVQPAELEDSGVYFCASSHPRGEPYEQYFGPGTRLTVT.

Worth noting for this clone: The sample holds other DNA sequences that translate to the same CDR3. The rearrangement joins TRBV30 to TRBJ1-5; 10 bases line up with TRBD1. Trimming removed 0 bases from V and 5 bases from J; junction bases left unmatched: 1. This CDR3 is 14 amino acids long. The germline V gene encodes CDR1 GTSNPN and CDR2 SVGIG (reference sequence). In nucleotides, the CDR3 is TGTGCCTGGAGTGTCGGGACAGGGGATCAGCCCCAGCATTTT. Its protein is CAWSVGTGDQPQHF.

This rearrangement joins TRBV7-3 to TRBJ2-3; D gene ambiguous. CDR3 size: 15 residues. Germline lookup yields CDR1 SGHTA and CDR2 FQGTGA. The V and J ends lost 5 bases and 0 bases respectively, with 12 bases between them. The DNA for the CDR3 is TGTGCCAGCAGCCCCCACGTAGAGAGCACAGATACGCAGTATTTT. Translated, it gives CASSPHVESTDTQYF.

This clone was seen more than once but under ten times. The rearrangement uses TRBV14 and TRBJ1-1, with D tentatively TRBD1 (5 bases). Per germline, CDR1 SGHDN and CDR2 FVKESK. Trimming cost V 0 bases and J 7 bases, with 12 bases left between them. The CDR3 is made up of 14 amino acids. The CDR3, as DNA: TGTGCCAGCAGCCAAGATTTGAGACAGCATGAAGCTTTCTTT. Protein: CASSQDLRQHEAFF. The variable domain in full, with the rest retrieved from reference TRBV14 and TRBJ1-1, is EAGVTQFPSHSVIEKGQTVTLRCDPISGHDNLYWYRRVMGKEIKFLLHFVKESKQDESGMPNNRFLAERTGGTYSTLKVQPAELEDSGVYFCASSQDLRQHEAFFGQGTRLTVV.

The rearrangement uses TRBV9 and TRBJ1-5; 8 bases line up with TRBD1. With V trimmed by 4 bases and J by 0 bases, 3 bases remained unmatched. The germline V gene has CDR1 SGDLS and CDR2 YYNGEE. The CDR3 runs 15 residues. The CDR3 reads CASSPGTGSNQPQHF. The CDR3 DNA follows: TGTGCCAGCAGCCCGGGGACAGGTAGCAATCAGCCCCAGCATTTT.

The genes are TRBV6-5 and TRBJ2-1, with TRBD2 identical over 8 bases. CDR3 length: 15 residues. V was clipped by 4 bases and J by 5 bases; unmatched bases: 7. Germline loops: CDR1 MNHEY, CDR2 SVGAGI. The CDR3 DNA is TGTGCCAGCAGTTGGGAGCGGGGGCTGAACAATGAGCAGTTCTTC. It specifies CASSWERGLNNEQFF.

The rearrangement uses TRBV7-9 and TRBJ2-7, with 7 bases lining up with TRBD1. After removal of 2 bases from V and 7 bases from J, the junction contained 5 bases not matched to a gene. Germline lookup yields CDR1 SEHNR and CDR2 FQNEAQ (reference sequence). CDR3 length: 13 amino acids. The CDR3 region is CASSLPGQQEQYF. The CDR3 nucleotides read TGTGCCAGCAGCTTACCGGGACAGCAGGAGCAGTACTTC.

The J gene is TRBJ2-3, the V gene TRBV11-3; D perhaps matches TRBD2 (6 bases). This CDR3 region has 17 residues. The germline CDR1 and CDR2 sequences are SGHNT and YENEEA. The V and J ends lost 0 bases and 1 base respectively, with 14 bases between them. In nucleotides, the CDR3 is TGTGCCAGCAGCTTAGAAGGAGGGGCTCCGGGCACAGATACGCAGTATTTT. Protein sequence: CASSLEGGAPGTDTQYF.

This chain links TRBV7-2 with TRBJ2-2, with D maybe TRBD1 (6 bases). The CDR3 runs to 14 residues. Trimming shortened V by 5 bases and J by 7 bases, and 14 bases separated the two germline ends. Germline-derived CDR1 and CDR2 are SGHTA and FQGNSA. This CDR3 reads CASSREQGIGELFF. Written as DNA, the CDR3 is TGTGCCAGCAGCCGCGAACAGGGTATCGGGGAGCTGTTTTTT.

The chain is built from TRBV27 and TRBJ2-3; unclear D gene. Germline V gene lookup returns CDR1 MNHEY and CDR2 SMNVEV (reference sequence). Trimming removed 2 bases at V and 0 bases at J, with 6 bases between. This CDR3 comprises 14 residues. Written as DNA, the CDR3 is TGTGCCAGCAGTTTAGCCTATAGCACAGATACGCAGTATTTT. Protein sequence: CASSLAYSTDTQYF.

J is TRBJ2-3 and V is TRBV9; the match to TRBD2 covers 9 bases. After removal of 0 bases from V and 1 base from J, the junction contained 6 bases not matched to a gene. Germline V gives CDR1 SGDLS, CDR2 YYNGEE. The CDR3 sequence is 17 residues long. DNA of the CDR3: TGTGCCAGCAGCGTAGTATCCCCTAGCGGGGGCACAGATACGCAGTATTTT. This encodes CASSVVSPSGGTDTQYF.

This clone was seen only a few times. This sequence joins TRBV7-8 and TRBJ1-2, with TRBD1 matching 7 bases. The CDR3 extends over 16 amino acids. CDR1 SGHVS and CDR2 FQNEAQ come from the germline V gene. With 5 bases clipped from V and 0 bases from J, the junction kept 9 bases outside the gene matches. The CDR3 DNA sequence: TGTGCCAGCAGCCCCGGGACAGCAGTTACTAACTATGGCTACACCTTC. It translates to CASSPGTAVTNYGYTF.

V and J are TRBV7-7 and TRBJ2-1, with 7 bases that match TRBD1. Germline CDR1 reads SSHAT; CDR2 reads FNYEAQ (reference sequence). V dropped 5 bases and J dropped 9; count of bases not matched to a gene: 7. CDR3 length equals 13 residues. CDR3 in DNA: TGTGCCAGCAGCCGAAAAAAGGGGGCTGAGCAGTTCTTC. The encoded protein is CASSRKKGAEQFF.

The gene calls are TRBV6-1 and TRBJ1-4, with D perhaps matching TRBD1 (5 bases). The CDR3 sequence is 15 residues long. The V and J ends lost 6 bases and 4 bases respectively, with 15 bases between them. Germline loops: CDR1 MNHNS, CDR2 SASEGT. CDR3 protein: CASSSLGTGNEKLFF. The CDR3 region has the DNA TGTGCCAGCAGCTCCCTGGGGACTGGTAATGAAAAACTGTTTTTT.

This clone is a singleton in its sample. The V and J genes are TRBV6-5 and TRBJ1-4; tentative D call: TRBD1 (6 bases). CDR1 is MNHEY, CDR2 SVGAGI, per germline. The V end was cut by 2 bases, the J end by 0 bases, with 7 bases between. This CDR3 comprises 15 residues. The CDR3 here is CASSYKGATNEKLFF. CDR3 DNA: TGTGCCAGCAGTTACAAGGGGGCAACTAATGAAAAACTGTTTTTT.

The chain couples TRBV7-6 to TRBJ2-1, with 11 bases matching TRBD2. Looked up from germline, CDR1 is SGHVS and CDR2 is FNYEAQ. V lost 3 bases to trimming and J lost 6 bases; unmatched junction nucleotides: 4. The CDR3 totals 15 residues. This CDR3 is CASSFTSGGGNEQFF. DNA for the CDR3: TGTGCCAGCAGCTTCACTAGCGGGGGCGGCAATGAGCAGTTCTTC.

The chain combines TRBV7-3 with TRBJ2-1; 8 nucleotides agree with TRBD2. The V segment lost 5 bases and the J segment 5 bases; nucleotides outside the gene matches: 5. The CDR3 contains 14 residues. The germline gives CDR1 SGHTA, CDR2 FQGTGA. CDR3 in amino acids: CASSPGGPDNEQFF. CDR3 in DNA: TGTGCCAGCAGCCCGGGGGGGCCCGACAATGAGCAGTTCTTC.

This sequence joins TRBV2 and TRBJ2-5; 7 bases match TRBD1. The CDR3 is made up of 13 amino acids. V shed 5 bases and J 3 bases; nucleotides not matched to a gene: 3. Germline values: CDR1 SNHLY, CDR2 FYNNEI. This chain's CDR3 is CASSYTGEETQYF. Here the CDR3 DNA reads TGTGCCAGCAGTTACACAGGGGAAGAGACCCAGTACTTC.

The V and J genes are TRBV25-1 and TRBJ2-5; D possibly corresponds to TRBD1 (6 bases). CDR3 length: 13 amino acids. Germline lookup yields CDR1 MGHDK and CDR2 SYGVNS. The V end was cut by 5 bases, the J end by 5 bases, with 12 bases between. The chain's CDR3 is CASSIQGLETQYF. CDR3 bases: TGTGCCAGCAGTATTCAGGGGTTGGAGACCCAGTACTTC.

This clone was observed a handful of times. This chain uses TRBV10-3 with TRBJ1-4, with TRBD1 matching 7 bases. CDR3 length equals 14 residues. Germline V gene lookup returns CDR1 ENHRY and CDR2 SYGVKD. The V gene end was trimmed by 6 bases and the J gene end by 2 bases; junction bases not matched to a gene: 3. In DNA form, the CDR3 reads TGTGCCATCAGCCAGACAGGGACTAATGAAAAACTGTTTTTT. Translating it yields CAISQTGTNEKLFF.

The rearrangement links TRBV13 to TRBJ1-2; 7 bases are shared with TRBD1. Germline V gives CDR1 PRHDT, CDR2 FYEKMQ (reference sequence). The ends lost 4 bases at V and 2 bases at J; junction bases unmatched: 7. The CDR3 runs 15 residues. The CDR3 nucleotides are TGTGCCAGCAGCTACATAGGACAGGCGAACTATGGCTACACCTTC. It is translated as CASSYIGQANYGYTF.

This chain uses TRBV2 with TRBJ1-6; 7 positions agree with TRBD1. Germline CDR1 and CDR2: SNHLY and FYNNEI. Trimming at V came to 0 bases and at J to 0 bases, leaving 5 bases not matched to a gene. The CDR3 has 18 amino acids. The CDR3 region is CASSEAGTASSYNSPLHF. The DNA for the CDR3 is TGTGCCAGCAGTGAAGCCGGGACAGCGAGCTCCTATAATTCACCCCTCCACTTT.

V is TRBV5-6 and J is TRBJ1-2; the D gene is possibly TRBD1 (5 bases). Germline loops: CDR1 SGHDT, CDR2 YYEEEE. The CDR3 totals 15 residues. Trimming left V 0 bases short and J 5 bases short, with 14 bases between. The CDR3 reads CASSLAAARQYGYTF. CDR3 nucleotide sequence: TGTGCCAGCAGCTTGGCCGCGGCGAGACAGTATGGCTACACCTTC.

A single count supports this clone. The chain combines TRBV27 with TRBJ2-7; TRBD1 might be the D (8 bases). Germline CDR1 and CDR2: MNHEY and SMNVEV (reference sequence). The CDR3 contains 15 residues. V was clipped by 7 bases and J by 3 bases, with 19 bases between them. The CDR3 sequence: CASTPGGQAYYEQYF. The CDR3 DNA follows: TGTGCCAGCACCCCGGGGGGACAGGCCTACTACGAGCAGTACTTC.

This chain links TRBV6-5 with TRBJ1-2; TRBD1 is a possible D gene (6 bases). The CDR3 is made up of 13 amino acids. Germline V CDR1 and CDR2: MNHEY, SVGAGI. Trimming shortened V by 6 bases and J by 4 bases, and 12 bases separated the two germline ends. For the CDR3, the DNA is TGTGCCAGCAGCCGAGGACAGCTCTATGGCTACACCTTC. Translating gives CASSRGQLYGYTF.

The chain combines TRBV25-1 with TRBJ2-2, with 8 positions matching TRBD2. Germline assignment: CDR1 MGHDK and CDR2 SYGVNS. V gave up 2 bases and J gave up 2 bases; unmatched junction bases: 7. This CDR3 spans 17 amino acids. The CDR3 sequence is CASSEIGLAVNTGELFF. The DNA for the CDR3 is TGTGCCAGCAGTGAAATCGGACTAGCAGTTAACACCGGGGAGCTGTTTTTT.

The V gene is TRBV2, the J gene TRBJ2-3; 9 bases are shared with TRBD2. The V gene end was trimmed by 6 bases and the J gene end by 0 bases; junction bases not matched to a gene: 4. Germline CDR1 reads SNHLY; CDR2 reads FYNNEI. There are 15 residues in the CDR3. The CDR3 DNA reads TGTGCCAGCAGCGGACTAGCGATGAGCACAGATACGCAGTATTTT. Its translation is CASSGLAMSTDTQYF. Full variable domain (remainder filled in from reference TRBV2 and TRBJ2-3): EPEVTQTPSHQVTQMGQEVILRCVPISNHLYFYWYRQILGQKVEFLVSFYNNEISEKSEIFDDQFSVERPDGSNFTLKIRSTKLEDSAMYFCASSGLAMSTDTQYFGPGTRLTVL.

Only one count was recorded for this clone. The chain recombines TRBV27 with TRBJ1-2; TRBD1 aligns across 8 bases. CDR1 MNHEY and CDR2 SMNVEV come from the germline V gene (reference sequence). The CDR3 extends over 15 amino acids. Trimming took 5 bases from V and 4 from J; bases not matched to a gene: 9. The CDR3 reads CASSVYRGIPYGYTF. CDR3 coding DNA: TGTGCCAGCAGTGTATACAGGGGGATCCCCTATGGCTACACCTTC.